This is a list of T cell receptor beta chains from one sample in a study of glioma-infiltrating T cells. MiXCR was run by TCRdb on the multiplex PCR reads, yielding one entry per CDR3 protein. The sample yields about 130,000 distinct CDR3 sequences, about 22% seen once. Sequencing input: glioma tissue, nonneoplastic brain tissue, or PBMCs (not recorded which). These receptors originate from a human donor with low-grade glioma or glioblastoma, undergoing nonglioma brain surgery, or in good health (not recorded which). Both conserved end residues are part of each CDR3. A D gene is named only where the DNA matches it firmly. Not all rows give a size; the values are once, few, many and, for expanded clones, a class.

CDR3aa: CASSYSFRDGQPQHF
CDR3nt: TGTGCCAGCAGTTACTCGTTCAGGGATGGTCAGCCCCAGCATTTT
j_gene: TRBJ1-5
d_gene: .
abundance: few
len: 15
v_gene: TRBV6-6

CDR3aa: CASGDSDEQFF
CDR3nt: TGTGCCAGCGGAGATTCGGATGAGCAGTTCTTC
j_gene: TRBJ2-1
d_gene: .
abundance: many
len: 11
v_gene: TRBV27

CDR3aa: CATSGTDSSTDTQYF
CDR3nt: TGTGCCACCAGCGGGACAGACTCTAGCACAGATACGCAGTATTTT
j_gene: TRBJ2-3
d_gene: TRBD1
abundance: few
len: 15
v_gene: TRBV24-1

CDR3aa: CASSPGPGQSSYNSPLHF
CDR3nt: TGCGCCAGCAGCCCGGGTCCGGGACAGAGCTCCTATAATTCACCCCTCCACTTT
j_gene: TRBJ1-6
d_gene: TRBD1
abundance: .
len: 18
v_gene: TRBV5-1

CDR3aa: CASSPPNLGEAFF
CDR3nt: TGTGCCAGCTCACCACCGAATTTGGGTGAAGCTTTCTTT
j_gene: TRBJ1-1
d_gene: .
abundance: .
len: 13
v_gene: TRBV18

CDR3aa: CASSSRGERGSYNEQFF
CDR3nt: TGTGCCAGCAGCTCCCGGGGCGAGCGGGGTTCCTACAATGAGCAGTTCTTC
j_gene: TRBJ2-1
d_gene: TRBD2
abundance: .
len: 17
v_gene: TRBV3-1

CDR3aa: CASSQDSGVTTIYF
CDR3nt: TGTGCCAGCAGCCAAGATTCGGGAGTTACCACCATATATTTT
j_gene: TRBJ1-3
d_gene: .
abundance: .
len: 14
v_gene: TRBV14

CDR3aa: CASKVPAQEVDTQYF
CDR3nt: TGTGCCAGCAAGGTCCCGGCCCAGGAGGTAGATACGCAGTATTTT
j_gene: TRBJ2-3
d_gene: .
abundance: few
len: 15
v_gene: TRBV2

CDR3aa: CSVGLTGNTEAFF
CDR3nt: TGCAGCGTTGGCTTAACAGGGAACACTGAAGCTTTCTTT
j_gene: TRBJ1-1
d_gene: .
abundance: few
len: 13
v_gene: TRBV29-1

CDR3aa: CASSVDRGRFTDTQYF
CDR3nt: TGTGCCAGCAGCGTGGACAGGGGGCGGTTCACAGATACGCAGTATTTT
j_gene: TRBJ2-3
d_gene: TRBD1
abundance: .
len: 16
v_gene: TRBV9

CDR3aa: CSATLAGNQPQHF
CDR3nt: TGCAGTGCTACGTTGGCGGGCAATCAGCCCCAGCATTTT
j_gene: TRBJ1-5
d_gene: .
abundance: many
len: 13
v_gene: TRBV20-1